This passage covers 4 T cell receptor beta chains from one sample sequenced in a study of regulatory T cells in long-lasting Graves disease. As to time point: newly diagnosed GD, antithyroid drugs for less than 3 months. The TCR library was prepared using RNA isolated from PBMCs. CDR3 regions were amplified by Arm-PCR using iRepertoire HTBI primers to build TCR beta libraries. TCRdb called the multiplex PCR reads again in MiXCR, with one record for every CDR3 protein. The sample lists some 320,000 distinct CDR3 sequences; 15% to 20% were seen once. Sequencing was performed on peripheral blood mononuclear cells (PBMCs), taken at new diagnosis, from a patient treated with antithyroid drugs. These receptors were obtained from a female donor with Graves disease.

This clonotype was found many times. The chain recombines TRBV2 with TRBJ2-1; either TRBD1 or TRBD2 may fit D (5 bases each). The V gene lost 3 bases and the J gene lost 6 bases, with 15 bases spanning the gap. CDR1 and CDR2 (germline): SNHLY, FYNNEI. This CDR3 region has 15 residues. The CDR3 region is CASSEQGRPANEQFF. The CDR3, as DNA: TGTGCCAGCAGTGAGCAGGGACGACCCGCCAATGAGCAGTTCTTC.

This clonotype was counted ten times or more. J is TRBJ2-5 and V is TRBV18; 8 bases are a match to TRBD1. This CDR3 has 15 amino acids. Germline V gene lookup returns CDR1 KGHSH and CDR2 LQKENI. V lost 1 base and J lost 1; bases outside the gene matches: 2. The CDR3 nucleotides are TGTGCCAGCTCACCACAGACAGGGGTCCAAGAGACCCAGTACTTC. Residues: CASSPQTGVQETQYF.

The J gene is TRBJ1-5, the V gene TRBV6-2 or TRBV6-3; D is unclear. This CDR3 region has 16 residues. Trimming stripped 6 bases from V and 0 bases from J, with 15 bases between. Germline-derived CDR1 and CDR2 are MNHEY and SVGEGT. The DNA of the CDR3 is TGTGCCAGCAGGCTTGATGTGAGAAATAGCAATCAGCCCCAGCATTTT. This gives the protein CASRLDVRNSNQPQHF.

V is TRBV12-3 or TRBV12-4 and J is TRBJ2-3; weak D call: TRBD2 (6 bases). The CDR3 runs 16 residues. The ends were cut back, 6 bases at V and 0 bases at J, with 16 bases in the middle. CDR3 sequence: CASRTAGWRSTDTQYF. In DNA, the CDR3 is TGTGCCAGCAGGACAGCGGGCTGGCGGAGCACAGATACGCAGTATTTT.